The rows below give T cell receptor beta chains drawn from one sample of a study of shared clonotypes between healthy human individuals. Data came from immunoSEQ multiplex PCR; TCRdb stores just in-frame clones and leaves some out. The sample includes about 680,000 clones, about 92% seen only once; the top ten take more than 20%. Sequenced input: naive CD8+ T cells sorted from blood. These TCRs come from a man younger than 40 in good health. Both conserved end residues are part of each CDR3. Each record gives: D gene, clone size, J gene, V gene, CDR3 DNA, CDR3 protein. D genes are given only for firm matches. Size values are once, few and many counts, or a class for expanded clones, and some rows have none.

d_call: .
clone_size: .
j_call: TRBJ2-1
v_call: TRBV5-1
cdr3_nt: TGCGCCAGCAGCGAAGGACGTGACAATGAGCAGTTCTTC
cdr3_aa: CASSEGRDNEQFF

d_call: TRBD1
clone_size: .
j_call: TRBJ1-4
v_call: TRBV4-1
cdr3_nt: TGCGCCAGCAGCCTTCGTGCAGGGGGCATCGATGAAAAACTGTTTTTT
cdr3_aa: CASSLRAGGIDEKLFF

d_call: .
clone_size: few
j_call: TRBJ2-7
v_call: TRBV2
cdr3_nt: TGTGCCAGCAGTGAAGCGCTAGGTACCTACGAGCAGTACTTC
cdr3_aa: CASSEALGTYEQYF

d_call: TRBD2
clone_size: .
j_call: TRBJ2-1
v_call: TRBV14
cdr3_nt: TGTGCCAGCAGCCAAGATCAGATGACTAGCGGGGGATACAATGAGCAGTTCTTC
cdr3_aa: CASSQDQMTSGGYNEQFF

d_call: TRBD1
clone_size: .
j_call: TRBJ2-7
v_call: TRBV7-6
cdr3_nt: TGTGCCAGCAGCTTACAGGGGGCGATAAACGAGCAGTACTTC
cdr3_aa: CASSLQGAINEQYF

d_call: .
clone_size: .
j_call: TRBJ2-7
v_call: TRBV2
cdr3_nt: TGTGCCAGCAGTGAGGGACCCTCCTACGAGCAGTACTTC
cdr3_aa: CASSEGPSYEQYF

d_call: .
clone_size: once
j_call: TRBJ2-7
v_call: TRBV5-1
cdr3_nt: TGCGCCAGCAGCTTGATGGGGGGCGGGAACTACGAGCAGTACTTC
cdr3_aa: CASSLMGGGNYEQYF

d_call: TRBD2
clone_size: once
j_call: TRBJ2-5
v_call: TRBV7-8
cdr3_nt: TGTGCCAGCAGCTTAGTGTCTAGCGGGCATCAAGAGACCCAGTACTTC
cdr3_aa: CASSLVSSGHQETQYF

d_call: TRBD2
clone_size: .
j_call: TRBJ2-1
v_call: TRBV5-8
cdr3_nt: TGTGCCAGCAGCTTCTCGGGACTAGCGGGAGTCTACAATGAGCAGTTCTTC
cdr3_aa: CASSFSGLAGVYNEQFF

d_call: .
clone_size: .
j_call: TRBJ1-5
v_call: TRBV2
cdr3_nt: TGTGCCAGCAGTGAATTGCCCGGGGGCAATCAGCCCCAGCATTTT
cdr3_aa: CASSELPGGNQPQHF

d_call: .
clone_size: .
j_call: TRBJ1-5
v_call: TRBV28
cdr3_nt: TGTGCCAGCAGTTTGGGTTGGGGTCAGGACAATCAGCCCCAGCATTTT
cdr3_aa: CASSLGWGQDNQPQHF